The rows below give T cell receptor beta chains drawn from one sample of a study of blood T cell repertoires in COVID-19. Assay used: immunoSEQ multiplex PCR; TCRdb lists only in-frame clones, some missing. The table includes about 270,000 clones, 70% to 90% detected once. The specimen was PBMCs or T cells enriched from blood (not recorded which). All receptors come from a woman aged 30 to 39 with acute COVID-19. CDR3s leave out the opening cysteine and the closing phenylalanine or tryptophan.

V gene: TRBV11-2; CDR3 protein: ASSAQMAEQY
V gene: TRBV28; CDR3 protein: ASSFWKPSGPYTDTQY
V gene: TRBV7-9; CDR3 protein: ASSFGRTTYEQY
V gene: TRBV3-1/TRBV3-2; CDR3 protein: ASSQRLVRAKNIQY
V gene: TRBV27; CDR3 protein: ASSLVASGSPLH
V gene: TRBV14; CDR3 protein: ASSSHRPGLADKNIQY
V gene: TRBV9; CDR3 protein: ASSARQGIGEKLF
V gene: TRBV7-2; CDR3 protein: ASSLGFSGRRDTQY
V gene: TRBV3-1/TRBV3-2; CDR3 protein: ASSQDRRQGRNTIY
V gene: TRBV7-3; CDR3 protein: ASSFGTDSYNEQF
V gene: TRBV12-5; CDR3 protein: ASGLGVRREGQDEQF
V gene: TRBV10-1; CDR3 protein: ATGESDRNTYEQY
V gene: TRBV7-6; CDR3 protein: ASSLGQGAAKEKLF
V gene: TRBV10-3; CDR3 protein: AAMSDPGVYGYT
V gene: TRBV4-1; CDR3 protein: ASSHTQYTEAF
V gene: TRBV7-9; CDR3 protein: ASSLATLNEQF
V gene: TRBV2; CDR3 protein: ASSAGQFTGELF
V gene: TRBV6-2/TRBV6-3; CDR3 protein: ASSYIGGRAGNEQF
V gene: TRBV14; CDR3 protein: ASSQMRYGYT
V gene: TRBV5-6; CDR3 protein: ASSPGQFNSPLH
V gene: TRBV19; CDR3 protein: ASSTRQSNQPQH
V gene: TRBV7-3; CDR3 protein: ASSPRGGSGSDTQY
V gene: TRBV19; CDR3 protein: ASSTGLAVNTGELF
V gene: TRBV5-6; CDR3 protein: ASRPAGLAGHLDTQY
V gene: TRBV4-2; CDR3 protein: ASSQDFGGSNTGELF
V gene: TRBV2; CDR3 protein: ASGGDSFATNEKLF
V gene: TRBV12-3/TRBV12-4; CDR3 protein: ASSVNGLH
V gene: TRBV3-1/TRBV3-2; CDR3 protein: ASSFRVGGTDTQY
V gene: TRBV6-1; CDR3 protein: ASSEQGAIREQY
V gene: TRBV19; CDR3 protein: ASTRGGMAKNIQY
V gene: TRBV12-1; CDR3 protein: ASSDGQTNEKLF
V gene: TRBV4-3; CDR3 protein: ASSQDNTDNEQF
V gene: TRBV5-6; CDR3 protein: ASSWGLADTDTQY
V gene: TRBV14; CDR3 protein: ASSQGVAGWNEQF
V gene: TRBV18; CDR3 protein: ASSPPAGGPDTQY
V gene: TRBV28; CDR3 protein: ASKGSGGSQETQY
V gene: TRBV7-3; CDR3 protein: ASSPSTGSYNEQF
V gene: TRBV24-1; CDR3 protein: ATSELRDTATNEKLF